The 10 T cell receptor beta chains listed next were all sequenced from one sample in a study of blood T cell repertoires in COVID-19. Some clones are missing from TCRdb's copy, which holds only in-frame ones; the method was immunoSEQ multiplex PCR. The sample carries a few hundred thousand clones, 80% to 95% recorded once. The source material was peripheral blood. The receptor source for this set is a person aged 18 to 29 with COVID-19, enrolled during active disease.

V gene TRBV27 combines with J gene TRBJ2-1; D unclear. The CDR3 extends over 15 amino acids. V lost 5 bases and J lost 2, with 13 bases in between. Germline-derived CDR1 and CDR2 are MNHEY and SMNVEV (reference sequence). CDR3 coding DNA: TGTGCCAGCAGTGAACCTCCGGGTACCTACAATGAGCAGTTCTTC. Its protein is CASSEPPGTYNEQFF.

V gene TRBV27 combines with J gene TRBJ2-3, with TRBD2 matching over 7 bases. Trimming at V came to 3 bases and at J to 1 base, leaving 1 base not matched to a gene. The CDR3 loop spans 14 amino acids. Germline assignment: CDR1 MNHEY and CDR2 SMNVEV (reference sequence). In nucleotides, the CDR3 is TGTGCCAGCAGTTTTGCGGGAGGCACAGATACGCAGTATTTT. It is translated as CASSFAGGTDTQYF.

The chain joins TRBV5-8 to TRBJ1-4; D gene uncertain. The V end lost 2 bases, the J end lost 4 bases, and 9 bases lay between the germline ends. Germline V gene sequence: CDR1 SGHTS, CDR2 YDEGEE. This CDR3 is 14 amino acids long. The CDR3 region has the DNA TGTGCCAGCAGCTTCTCCAACATTAATGAAAAACTGTTTTTT. This encodes CASSFSNINEKLFF. The variable domain in full, completed from reference TRBV5-8 and TRBJ1-4, reads EAGVTQSPTHLIKTRGQQATLRCSPISGHTSVYWYQQALGLGLQFLLWYDEGEERNRGNFPPRFSGRQFPNYSSELNVNALELEDSALYLCASSFSNINEKLFFGSGTQLSVL.

This clone was seen just once. CDR3 residues: CRLDGDNEQFF. For the CDR3, the DNA is TGCAGGCTGGACGGGGACAATGAGCAGTTCTTC. This chain joins TRBV20-1 and TRBJ2-1; TRBD2 might be the D (5 bases). The CDR3 sequence is 11 residues long. Germline V lookup: CDR1 DFQATT, CDR2 SNEGSKA (reference sequence).

Concerning this clone: Other DNA sequences within the sample encode an identical CDR3. The gene calls are TRBV7-2 and TRBJ2-3, with a weak D call TRBD2 (6 bases). The V end was cut by 1 base, the J end by 3 bases, with 11 bases between. Germline V gene sequence: CDR1 SGHTA, CDR2 FQGNSA. The CDR3 extends over 15 amino acids. CDR3 loop: CASSLVAGGTDTQYF. In nucleotides, the CDR3 is TGTGCCAGCAGCTTAGTGGCAGGAGGGACAGATACGCAGTATTTT.

This clone was observed a few times. The rearrangement links TRBV5-6 to TRBJ1-3; the D gene is possibly TRBD1 (5 bases). This CDR3 region has 15 residues. CDR1 is SGHDT, CDR2 YYEEEE, per germline. V gave up 3 bases and J gave up 4 bases, with 14 bases separating them. The CDR3 here is CASSWGGTPGNTIYF. CDR3 DNA sequence: TGTGCCAGCAGCTGGGGCGGGACTCCAGGAAACACCATATATTTT.

The genes are TRBV7-9 and TRBJ2-3, with 10 positions matching TRBD2. V dropped 4 bases and J dropped 5; count of bases not matched to a gene: 9. CDR1 and CDR2 from the germline V gene are SEHNR and FQNEAQ (reference sequence). CDR3 size: 16 residues. As DNA, the CDR3 is TGTGCCAGCAGCTCAAAAGCGGGAGGGCCAGAAGATACGCAGTATTTT. Translated: CASSSKAGGPEDTQYF. Drawing the rest from reference TRBV7-9 and TRBJ2-3, the complete variable domain is DTGVSQNPRHKITKRGQNVTFRCDPISEHNRLYWYRQTLGQGPEFLTYFQNEAQLEKSRLLSDRFSAERPKGSFSTLEIQRTEQGDSAMYLCASSSKAGGPEDTQYFGPGTRLTVL.

This chain connects TRBV7-2 to TRBJ2-3; tentatively, D is TRBD2 (7 bases). Germline-derived CDR1 and CDR2 are SGHTA and FQGNSA. This CDR3 has 16 amino acids. V lost 7 bases and J lost 2, with 19 bases in between. The CDR3 bases are TGTGCCAGCACCCTAGGGGGGAGGGGGAACACAGATACGCAGTATTTT. This sequence encodes CASTLGGRGNTDTQYF.

The rearrangement joins TRBV4-1 to TRBJ2-4; 7 nucleotides line up with TRBD2. This CDR3 comprises 20 residues. V lost 0 bases and J lost 0; bases outside the gene matches: 14. CDR1 MGHRA and CDR2 YSYEKL come from the germline V gene. The DNA of the CDR3 is TGCGCCAGCAGCCAAGATAGGAGTAACCTAGCGGAGGGAGCCAAAAACATTCAGTACTTC. Its protein is CASSQDRSNLAEGAKNIQYF.

The chain recombines TRBV6-1 with TRBJ1-1; 7 nucleotides agree with TRBD1. This CDR3 region has 15 residues. Germline V gene data show CDR1 as MNHNS and CDR2 as SASEGT. Losses at the gene ends were 3 bases for V and 0 bases for J; bases not matched to a gene: 4. Here the CDR3 DNA reads TGTGCCAGCAGTGAGACCAGGGGGATGAACACTGAAGCTTTCTTT. Translated, it gives CASSETRGMNTEAFF.